This entry concerns a single T cell receptor beta chain. The record originates from a study of shared clonotypes between healthy human individuals. Study at large: In total, the donors were a couple of women and a few men aged 18 to 49. Each donor contributed plates that comprised three CD4 naive, three CD4 memory, two CD8 naive and one CD8 memory.

The test was conducted at deep level. How the authors handled the data: Junction-only immunoSEQ sequences carried no quality scores, so filtering differed. Sequencing was performed with immunoSEQ multiplex PCR; in TCRdb, only in-frame clones are kept and a portion is missing. Clone size and the V and J calls come from that table; the DNA yielded D and trimming. The sample has 2 million or so clones, roughly 96% seen once; the top ten hold roughly 0.13%. There are 14 residues in the CDR3. Germline V gives CDR1 MNHNY, CDR2 SVGAGI (reference sequence). The material sequenced was naive CD4+ T cells sorted from blood. Subset here: CD45RA+ positively selected. This chain links TRBV6-6 with TRBJ2-1; weak D call: TRBD2 (6 bases). The TCR was taken from a man aged 18 to 29 in good health. In nucleotides, the CDR3 is TGTGCTGCCCTGGGGGGTCCCTCCTACAATGAGCAGTTCTTC. It yields the protein CAALGGPSYNEQFF.